These 7 T cell receptor beta chains originate from one sample sequenced in a study of blood T cell repertoires in COVID-19. The protocol was immunoSEQ multiplex PCR, while the TCRdb copy is restricted to in-frame clones and leaves out a portion. Of about 53,000 clones listed, 65% to 80% were seen once; the top ten hold around 42%. The sample was peripheral blood. The receptors stem from a man in his 70s with active or convalescent COVID-19.

The chain has TRBV7-2 and TRBJ2-5; D might be TRBD1 (5 bases). There are 15 residues in the CDR3. Germline values: CDR1 SGHTA, CDR2 FQGNSA. Trimming removed 2 bases at V and 2 bases at J, with 12 bases between. The CDR3 region is CASSLLRQLQETQYF. As DNA, the CDR3 is TGTGCCAGCAGCTTACTCCGACAGCTACAAGAGACCCAGTACTTC.

This chain uses TRBV6-2 or TRBV6-3 with TRBJ1-5; D unresolved. Trimming pared 2 bases from V and 4 bases from J, leaving 9 bases between. In germline, CDR1 is MNHEY, CDR2 SVGEGT. The CDR3 is 14 amino acids. The CDR3 protein is CASSYEGRNQPQHF. The CDR3 coding sequence is TGTGCCAGCAGTTACGAGGGTCGGAATCAGCCCCAGCATTTT.

The chain employs TRBV12-3 or TRBV12-4 and TRBJ2-2, with a weak D call TRBD2 (7 bases). CDR3 size: 13 residues. V dropped 9 bases and J dropped 4 bases, with 12 bases sitting between them. The CDR3 here is CASQRGGTGELFF. The DNA of the CDR3 is TGTGCCAGTCAAAGGGGGGGCACCGGGGAGCTGTTTTTT.

The chain couples TRBV2 to TRBJ2-5, with a tentative D call TRBD1 (5 bases). There are 13 residues in the CDR3. CDR1 and CDR2 from the germline V gene are SNHLY and FYNNEI. V was shortened by 7 bases and J by 1 base, with 10 bases between the two germline ends. The CDR3 sequence: CASTRQPQETQYF. CDR3 DNA sequence: TGTGCCAGCACCAGACAGCCCCAAGAGACCCAGTACTTC.

The chain carries TRBV19 and TRBJ2-1; TRBD1 agrees at 7 bases. This CDR3 has 12 residues. The germline V gene encodes CDR1 LNHDA and CDR2 SQIVND (reference sequence). CDR3 sequence: CASNRGSNEQFF. CDR3 in DNA: TGTGCTAGCAACAGGGGAAGCAATGAGCAGTTCTTC.

The chain employs TRBV5-1 and TRBJ2-3, with 9 bases aligning to TRBD2. CDR3 length equals 16 residues. The trim removed 0 bases at V and 5 bases at J, leaving 7 bases unmatched. The germline V gene has CDR1 SGHRS and CDR2 YFSETQ. The CDR3 spells CASSLGGGGALDTQYF. CDR3 DNA: TGCGCCAGCAGCTTGGGAGGCGGGGGGGCCTTAGATACGCAGTATTTT.

The CDR3 coding sequence is TGTGCCAGCTCCCCCTCGGGCAGGGTCACTGAAGCTTTCTTT. This translates into CASSPSGRVTEAFF. The chain is built from TRBV2 and TRBJ1-1; D perhaps matches TRBD1 (5 bases). Between the trimmed V and J ends, which lost 8 bases and 4 bases, there was a span of 17 bases. There are 14 residues in the CDR3. Germline V CDR1 and CDR2: SNHLY, FYNNEI.